Reported below is one TCR beta chain. The data were obtained in a study of blood T cell repertoires in COVID-19. The repertoire was sequenced with immunoSEQ multiplex PCR; TCRdb's copy has only in-frame clones and lacks some. The sample has around 200,000 clones; 88% are singletons. The junction had 6 bases not matched to a gene; V was cut back by 5 bases and J by 3 bases. CDR3 length equals 15 residues. Germline CDR1 reads SGHAT; CDR2 reads FQNNGV. The source of this sequence is a man between 18 and 35 years old with active or convalescent COVID-19. Sequenced material: peripheral blood. The chain uses TRBV11-2 and TRBJ2-2, with 7 nucleotides matching TRBD2. This CDR3 is CASSKSGTYTGELFF. Here the CDR3 DNA reads TGTGCCAGCAGCAAGAGCGGGACCTACACCGGGGAGCTGTTTTTT. Based on the CDR3 plus reference TRBV11-2 and TRBJ2-2, the full variable domain is EAGVAQSPRYKIIEKRQSVAFWCNPISGHATLYWYQQILGQGPKLLIQFQNNGVVDDSQLPKDRFSAERLKGVDSTLKIQPAKLEDSAVYLCASSKSGTYTGELFFGEGSRLTVL.